This T cell receptor beta chain was obtained from a study of technical replicates of blood from several donors. The CDR3 has 13 residues. CDR1 and CDR2 from the germline V gene are SEHNR and FQNEAQ (reference sequence). The V segment lost 1 base and the J segment 4 bases; nucleotides outside the gene matches: 1. The method was immunoSEQ multiplex PCR; TCRdb's version includes in-frame clones alone and lacks a portion of them. In the table there are roughly 15,000 clones, about 89% of which are singletons. Sequenced: PBMCs. The source of this sequence is a human donor in good health. The V call is TRBV7-9, the J call TRBJ2-7; TRBD1 matches 7 bases. The CDR3 region has the DNA TGTGCCAGCAGCTTAGGGGACAGATACGAGCAGTACTTC. This codes for CASSLGDRYEQYF.